The 16 T cell receptor beta chains reported below all come from one sample, sequenced in a study of regulatory T cells in long-lasting Graves disease. According to the study, TCR beta libraries were built with iRepertoire HTBI primers and CDR3-region Arm-PCR. TCRdb fed the multiplex PCR reads into MiXCR, producing one record per CDR3 protein. The table shows 350,000 to 450,000 distinct CDR3 sequences, with less than 25% occurring only once. Time point here: persistent/refractory GD, antithyroid drugs over 5 years with positive TRAb. The TCR library used RNA extracted from PBMCs. This sample comprised peripheral blood mononuclear cells (PBMCs), obtained when the disease was refractory, from a patient treated with antithyroid drugs. The receptors come from a female donor with Graves disease.

The V and J genes are TRBV27 and TRBJ2-1; 12 nucleotides line up with TRBD2. CDR3 length: 16 residues. Trimming at V came to 5 bases and at J to 7 bases, leaving 9 bases not matched to a gene. Germline V gene sequence: CDR1 MNHEY, CDR2 SMNVEV (reference sequence). CDR3 nucleotides: TGTGCCAGCAGTCCCGTCCTAGCGGGAGGGCGAAATGAGCAGTTCTTC. Its translation is CASSPVLAGGRNEQFF.

Concerning this clonotype itself: At one boundary the junction diverges from the germline segment, which might be a read error. The chain carries TRBV15 and TRBJ2-5; D perhaps matches TRBD2 (6 bases). Germline V gene data show CDR1 as LNHNV and CDR2 as YYDKDF (reference sequence). The CDR3 runs 15 residues. The CDR3: CAASRDVGAGETQYF. CDR3 in DNA: TGTGCCGCCAGCAGAGATGTCGGGGCGGGGGAGACCCAGTACTTC.

This clonotype was seen more than once but under ten times. The chain has TRBV7-2 and TRBJ1-4; a weak D match, TRBD1 (6 bases). Germline V gives CDR1 SGHTA, CDR2 FQGNSA. V lost 1 base and J 3 bases, leaving 9 bases between the germline ends. This CDR3 region has 15 residues. The CDR3 spells CASSLVWGPNEKLFF. As DNA, the CDR3 is TGTGCCAGCAGCTTAGTGTGGGGGCCTAATGAAAAACTGTTTTTT. Supplemented by reference TRBV7-2 and TRBJ1-4, the full variable domain reads GAGVSQSPSNKVTEKGKDVELRCDPISGHTALYWYRQSLGQGLEFLIYFQGNSAPDKSGLPSDRFSAERTGGSVSTLTIQRTQQEDSAVYLCASSLVWGPNEKLFFGSGTQLSVL.

This clonotype was seen ten or more times. The genes are TRBV2 and TRBJ2-7; D is perhaps TRBD2 (7 bases). The CDR3 runs to 12 residues. Germline values: CDR1 SNHLY, CDR2 FYNNEI. Trimming cost V 6 bases and J 9 bases, with 15 bases left between them. CDR3 in amino acids: CASRIQGGAQYF. In DNA form, the CDR3 reads TGTGCCAGCAGAATACAGGGAGGGGCGCAGTACTTC. The full variable domain, its missing parts supplied by reference TRBV2 and TRBJ2-7, is EPEVTQTPSHQVTQMGQEVILRCVPISNHLYFYWYRQILGQKVEFLVSFYNNEISEKSEIFDDQFSVERPDGSNFTLKIRSTKLEDSAMYFCASRIQGGAQYFGPGTRLTVT.

This clonotype was seen a handful of times. The chain joins TRBV6-5 to TRBJ2-7; D is unclear. Germline lookup yields CDR1 MNHEY and CDR2 SVGAGI. This CDR3 spans 15 amino acids. V gave up 2 bases and J gave up 2 bases, with 13 bases separating them. Here the CDR3 reads CASSYLATAPYEQYF. CDR3 bases: TGTGCCAGCAGTTACCTGGCGACGGCCCCCTACGAGCAGTACTTC.

This clonotype was detected only a few times. The chain employs TRBV7-2 and TRBJ2-2; D call uncertain. The CDR3 is 14 residues long. V was clipped by 2 bases and J by 0 bases, with 4 bases between them. Germline V CDR1 and CDR2: SGHTA, FQGNSA. As DNA, the CDR3 is TGTGCCAGCAGCTTAAGGACGAACACCGGGGAGCTGTTTTTT. Its protein is CASSLRTNTGELFF.

This chain links TRBV6-2 or TRBV6-3 with TRBJ2-1, with TRBD1 matching over 7 bases. CDR3 size: 16 residues. V lost 1 base, J lost 6 bases, and 9 bases stayed unmatched. Germline-derived CDR1 and CDR2 are MNHEY and SVGEGT. The CDR3 region has the DNA TGTGCCAGCAGTTACTGGGGCAGGGGGTCTTCCAATGAGCAGTTCTTC. Amino acid sequence: CASSYWGRGSSNEQFF.

In its sample, this clonotype was seen a few times. The rearrangement joins TRBV18 to TRBJ2-7, with TRBD1 as a possible D gene (5 bases). V gave up 1 base and J gave up 5 bases, with 15 bases separating them. Germline CDR1 reads KGHSH; CDR2 reads LQKENI. This CDR3 is built from 15 residues. The CDR3, as DNA: TGTGCCAGCTCACCACTTGGGGTTCAAGGGGACGAGCAGTACTTC. It specifies CASSPLGVQGDEQYF.

This clonotype occurred many times. The chain joins TRBV6-2 or TRBV6-3 to TRBJ2-7, with 8 bases fitting TRBD1. The junction had 4 bases not matched to a gene; V was cut back by 6 bases and J by 6 bases. CDR3 size: 12 residues. Germline CDR1 MNHEY, CDR2 SVGEGT. The CDR3 DNA is TGTGCCAGCAGCCGGACAGGGATCGAGCAGTACTTC. As protein: CASSRTGIEQYF.

In its sample, this clonotype was seen many times. V gene TRBV16 combines with J gene TRBJ1-4; tentatively, D is TRBD1 (5 bases). The CDR3 is 16 amino acids. Germline V lookup: CDR1 KGHSY, CDR2 FQNENV. V was shortened by 7 bases and J by 8 bases, with 23 bases between the two germline ends. The CDR3 DNA reads TGTGCCAGCACTCCGGGACGGTGGTCCGTTGGAGAAAAACTGTTTTTT. Its protein is CASTPGRWSVGEKLFF.

Only a few counts were recorded for this clonotype. The chain is built from TRBV15 and TRBJ2-5, with no clear D. The CDR3 sequence is 14 residues long. Germline V gene lookup returns CDR1 LNHNV and CDR2 YYDKDF (reference sequence). V was clipped by 4 bases and J by 4 bases, with 13 bases between them. CDR3 sequence reads: CATSNNLGRETQYF. The CDR3 nucleotides read TGTGCCACCAGCAATAACTTAGGTCGAGAGACCCAGTACTTC.

This clonotype was detected only a few times. The chain is built from TRBV7-2 and TRBJ2-7; 7 bases are shared with TRBD1. The CDR3 is 13 residues long. Germline CDR1 is SGHTA and CDR2 is FQGNSA. The J segment lost 6 bases and the V segment lost 5 bases, leaving 7 bases of the junction unmatched. CDR3 coding DNA: TGTGCCAGCAGCGTCCGACAGGGTCCCGAGCAGTACTTC. Translated, it gives CASSVRQGPEQYF.

This clonotype was recorded at least ten times. The rearrangement links TRBV12-5 to TRBJ2-7, with D maybe TRBD2 (6 bases). The V and J ends lost 3 bases and 0 bases respectively, with 12 bases between them. The CDR3 length is 15 residues. Germline CDR1 reads LGHNT; CDR2 reads FRNRAP. The CDR3 region is CASGFAAGSSYEQYF. The CDR3 nucleotides read TGTGCTAGTGGTTTTGCGGCGGGGAGCTCCTACGAGCAGTACTTC.

Points on this clonotype: This may come from a read error, since a much larger clone is one base off. This rearrangement joins TRBV11-2 to TRBJ2-6; D perhaps matches TRBD2 (6 bases). The CDR3 has 18 residues. Germline CDR1 is SGHAT and CDR2 is FQNNGV. The CDR3 sequence: CAGSLLGTGSSGANVLTF. The CDR3 DNA is TGTGCCGGCAGCTTACTGGGGACTGGGAGCTCTGGGGCCAACGTCCTGACTTTC.

The chain is built from TRBV28 and TRBJ1-5; D is uncertain. Trimming took off 2 bases at V and 10 bases at J, with 3 bases between the two ends. This CDR3 contains 10 residues. Germline-derived CDR1 and CDR2 are MDHEN and SYDVKM. CDR3 sequence: CASSLSPQHF. DNA of the CDR3: TGTGCCAGCAGTTTAAGCCCCCAGCATTTT.

This clonotype was recorded a few times. The gene calls are TRBV18 and TRBJ2-7; 14 bases match TRBD2. Trimming at V came to 3 bases and at J to 5 bases, leaving 3 bases not matched to a gene. There are 15 residues in the CDR3. CDR1 and CDR2 from the germline V gene are KGHSH and LQKENI. This CDR3 is CASSPGTSGSNEQYF. CDR3 coding DNA: TGTGCCAGCTCACCCGGGACTAGCGGGAGTAACGAGCAGTACTTC.